The rows below give T cell receptor beta chains drawn from one sample of a study of graft-versus-host responses after intestinal transplantation. Produced via immunoSEQ multiplex PCR; TCRdb's table is partial and in-frame only. The sample holds fewer than 50,000 clones; approximately 88% are singletons and the top ten take about 0.43%. Their target antigens are unknown. The sample here was unstimulated CD4+ T cells sorted from spleen or lymph node cells, taken before transplant. The receptors come from a human donor who was the organ donor for an intestinal transplant. The CDR3 runs from the conserved cysteine through the conserved F or W. The order of the fields is D gene, J gene, V gene, clone size, CDR3 DNA, CDR3 protein. D genes are given only for firm matches. For some rows the clone size is stated as once, few or many, or as a class when expanded; others skip it.

d_gene: -; j_gene: TRBJ2-3; v_gene: TRBV30; abundance: -; CDR3nt: TGTGCCTGGAGTGCCCGAAGGCCCCCCCTGGGAGTTACGCAGTATTTT; CDR3aa: CAWSARRPPLGVTQYF
d_gene: TRBD2; j_gene: TRBJ2-1; v_gene: TRBV7-2; abundance: -; CDR3nt: TGTGCCAGCAGCTTACGGGAGGGCCCATACAATGAGCAGTTCTTC; CDR3aa: CASSLREGPYNEQFF
d_gene: TRBD1; j_gene: TRBJ2-2; v_gene: TRBV5-1; abundance: -; CDR3nt: TGCGCCAGCAGCTTGTACCCCGGGACAGGGTCGACCGGGGAGCTGTTTTTT; CDR3aa: CASSLYPGTGSTGELFF
d_gene: -; j_gene: TRBJ1-2; v_gene: TRBV7-2; abundance: -; CDR3nt: TGTGCCAGCAGCTTATGGGGCGGCGGCTACACCTTC; CDR3aa: CASSLWGGGYTF
d_gene: -; j_gene: TRBJ1-2; v_gene: TRBV5-4; abundance: once; CDR3nt: TGTGCCAGCAGGTCCCGGGACAACTATGGCTACACCTTC; CDR3aa: CASRSRDNYGYTF
d_gene: -; j_gene: TRBJ1-1; v_gene: TRBV6-6; abundance: -; CDR3nt: TGTGCCAGCAGTTACGCGGGGGCGAACACTGAAGCTTTCTTT; CDR3aa: CASSYAGANTEAFF
d_gene: -; j_gene: TRBJ1-5; v_gene: TRBV15; abundance: few; CDR3nt: TGTGCCACCAGCAGTAAGGGGGGGTTCAATCAGCCCCAGCATTTT; CDR3aa: CATSSKGGFNQPQHF
d_gene: -; j_gene: TRBJ2-1; v_gene: TRBV6-5; abundance: -; CDR3nt: TGTGCCAGCCTGGCGGGCGGGGTCTCCTACAATGAGCAGTTCTTC; CDR3aa: CASLAGGVSYNEQFF
d_gene: -; j_gene: TRBJ1-4; v_gene: TRBV7-2; abundance: once; CDR3nt: TGTGCCAGCAGCGCCGGGACCTTTAATAATGAAAAACTGTTTTTT; CDR3aa: CASSAGTFNNEKLFF
d_gene: -; j_gene: TRBJ1-2; v_gene: TRBV19; abundance: -; CDR3nt: TGTGCCAGTAGTATACACTATGGCTACACCTTC; CDR3aa: CASSIHYGYTF
d_gene: -; j_gene: TRBJ2-1; v_gene: TRBV5-1; abundance: -; CDR3nt: TGCGCCAGCAGCCAGAGAAGAGGGCAGAGCTCCTACAATGAGCAGTTCTTC; CDR3aa: CASSQRRGQSSYNEQFF
d_gene: TRBD2; j_gene: TRBJ2-1; v_gene: TRBV5-6; abundance: -; CDR3nt: TGTGCCAGCAGCCTAGGACTAGCGGGATACAATGAGCAGTTCTTC; CDR3aa: CASSLGLAGYNEQFF
d_gene: TRBD1; j_gene: TRBJ1-1; v_gene: TRBV7-9; abundance: once; CDR3nt: TGTGCCAGCAACCCTGGGACAGGGAACACTGAAGCTTCCTTT; CDR3aa: CASNPGTGNTEASF
d_gene: -; j_gene: TRBJ1-4; v_gene: TRBV29-1; abundance: -; CDR3nt: TGCAGCGTTGAAGATGGCAGGGGTACTAATGAAAAACTGTTTTTT; CDR3aa: CSVEDGRGTNEKLFF
d_gene: TRBD2; j_gene: TRBJ2-3; v_gene: TRBV6-5; abundance: -; CDR3nt: TGTGCCAGCAGGACTAGCGCTAGCACAGATACGCAGTATTTT; CDR3aa: CASRTSASTDTQYF
d_gene: TRBD2; j_gene: TRBJ2-7; v_gene: TRBV29-1; abundance: -; CDR3nt: TGCAGCATACTTAGCGGGAGCTCCTACGAGCAGTACTTC; CDR3aa: CSILSGSSYEQYF
d_gene: -; j_gene: TRBJ2-7; v_gene: TRBV27; abundance: -; CDR3nt: TGTGCCAGCAGTTTCCACAGTTCACGCTACGAGCAGTACTTC; CDR3aa: CASSFHSSRYEQYF
d_gene: -; j_gene: TRBJ2-3; v_gene: TRBV5-1; abundance: -; CDR3nt: TGCGCCAGCAGCTCTACCAAGGGTCCCCCAGATACGCAGTATTTT; CDR3aa: CASSSTKGPPDTQYF
d_gene: -; j_gene: TRBJ2-7; v_gene: TRBV25-1; abundance: few; CDR3nt: TGTGCCAGCAGCCAGTTCATGAGGGCGGAGGGCGGGCAGTACTTC; CDR3aa: CASSQFMRAEGGQYF
d_gene: -; j_gene: TRBJ2-2; v_gene: TRBV7-9; abundance: -; CDR3nt: TGTGCCAGCAGCTCGGACCCGAACACCGGGGAGCTGTTTTTT; CDR3aa: CASSSDPNTGELFF
d_gene: -; j_gene: TRBJ2-3; v_gene: TRBV10-3; abundance: -; CDR3nt: TGTGCCATCAGTGAGGCGGCAGGGCTAAGCACAGATACGCAGTATTTT; CDR3aa: CAISEAAGLSTDTQYF
d_gene: TRBD2; j_gene: TRBJ2-1; v_gene: TRBV4-1; abundance: -; CDR3nt: TGCGCCAGCAGCCATCCTAGCGGGGGGTACTCCTACAATGAGCAGTTCTTC; CDR3aa: CASSHPSGGYSYNEQFF